This entry features one T cell receptor (beta chain) sequence. Antigen unknown. Generated by immunoSEQ multiplex PCR, the TCRdb table keeps only in-frame clones and is missing some. The sample includes roughly 140,000 clones, around four fifths of them seen just once. This entry is derived from a study of PD-1 blockade in classical Hodgkin lymphoma. Relapse after autologous stem cell transplantation occurred in every patient, and brentuximab vedotin exposure varied. The germline V gene encodes CDR1 SGDLS and CDR2 YYNGEE. CDR3 length: 14 amino acids. V lost 0 bases and J 6 bases, leaving 13 bases between the germline ends. Study-level results: Reported findings placed baseline TCR diversity lower in newly diagnosed patients (compared with healthy donors). Researchers reported that CD4+ TCR diversity, though not CD8+, rose significantly by C4D1. The baseline diversity of complete responders showed similarity to that of newly diagnosed patients.

The sequencing used peripheral blood mononuclear cells (PBMCs), collected before the second cycle of nivolumab. This TCR was sampled from a human donor with classical Hodgkin lymphoma. The J gene is TRBJ2-7, the V gene TRBV9; D possibly uses TRBD1 or TRBD2 (5 bases each). CDR3 bases: TGTGCCAGCAGCGTAGCGACCCTGGGGACCGAGCAGTACTTC. It translates to CASSVATLGTEQYF.